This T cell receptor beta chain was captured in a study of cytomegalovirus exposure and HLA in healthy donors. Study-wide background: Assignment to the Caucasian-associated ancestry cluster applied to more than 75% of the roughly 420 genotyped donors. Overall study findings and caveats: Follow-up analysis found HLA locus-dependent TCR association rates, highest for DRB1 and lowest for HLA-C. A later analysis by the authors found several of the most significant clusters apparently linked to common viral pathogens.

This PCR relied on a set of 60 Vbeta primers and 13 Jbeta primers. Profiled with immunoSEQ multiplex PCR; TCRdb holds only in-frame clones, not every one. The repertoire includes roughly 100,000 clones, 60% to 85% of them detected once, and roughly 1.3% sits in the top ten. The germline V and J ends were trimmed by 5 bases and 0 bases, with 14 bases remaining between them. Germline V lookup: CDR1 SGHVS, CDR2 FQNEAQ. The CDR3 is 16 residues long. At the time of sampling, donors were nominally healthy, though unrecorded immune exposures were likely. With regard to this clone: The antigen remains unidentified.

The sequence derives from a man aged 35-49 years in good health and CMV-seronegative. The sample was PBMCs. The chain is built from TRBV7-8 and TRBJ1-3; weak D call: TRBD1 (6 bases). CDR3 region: CASSPGGQSSGNTIYF. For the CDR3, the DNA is TGTGCCAGCAGCCCGGGGGGGCAGAGCTCTGGAAACACCATATATTTT. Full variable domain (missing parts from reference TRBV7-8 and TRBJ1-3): GAGVSQSPRYKVAKRGQDVALRCDPISGHVSLFWYQQALGQGPEFLTYFQNEAQLDKSGLPSDRFFAERPEGSVSTLKIQRTQQEDSAVYLCASSPGGQSSGNTIYFGEGSWLTVV.